These 16 T cell receptor beta chains came from one sample sequenced in a study of identical twins. TCRdb reprocessed the 5' RACE reads with MiXCR, giving one entry per CDR3 protein. This repertoire shows some 600,000 distinct CDR3 sequences, about 7% found once; its top ten account for around 1.6%. This same sample was also part of a study on yellow fever vaccine responses in identical twins.

Sequenced sample: PBMCs. These receptors were collected from a woman under 30 in good health.

Only a few counts were recorded for this clonotype. The chain carries TRBV7-8 and TRBJ1-2; perhaps TRBD1 as D (6 bases). CDR3 size: 15 residues. V gave up 5 bases and J gave up 4 bases, with 17 bases separating them. In germline, CDR1 is SGHVS, CDR2 FQNEAQ. CDR3 DNA: TGTGCCAGCAGCAATAAGGGGGGCGCCGGCTATGGCTACACCTTC. It specifies CASSNKGGAGYGYTF.

This clonotype was picked up many times. The chain recombines TRBV5-1 with TRBJ2-5; D call uncertain. Germline V gene data show CDR1 as SGHRS and CDR2 as YFSETQ. V lost 0 bases and J 3 bases, leaving 15 bases between the germline ends. The CDR3 contains 16 residues. CDR3 nucleotides: TGCGCCAGCAGCTTGGCTCGGACCCTGACTGAAGAGACCCAGTACTTC. Its translation is CASSLARTLTEETQYF.

The chain has TRBV20-1 and TRBJ2-1, with a tentative D call TRBD2 (5 bases). This CDR3 contains 13 residues. The germline V and J ends were trimmed by 6 bases and 7 bases, with 16 bases remaining between them. Germline-derived CDR1 and CDR2 are DFQATT and SNEGSKA (reference sequence). The CDR3 nucleotides are TGCAGTGCCAATACCCTAGCTGGGAATGAGCAGTTCTTC. It codes for CSANTLAGNEQFF.

This clonotype was observed at least ten times. The rearrangement uses TRBV5-1 and TRBJ2-3; no clear D. This CDR3 comprises 18 residues. Per germline, CDR1 SGHRS and CDR2 YFSETQ. V lost 3 bases to trimming and J lost 0 bases, with 20 bases between them. CDR3 sequence: CASSSRNLLEPSTDTQYF. The DNA of the CDR3 is TGCGCCAGCAGCTCCAGGAACCTATTAGAGCCTAGCACAGATACGCAGTATTTT. Filled out from reference TRBV5-1 and TRBJ2-3, the complete variable domain reads KAGVTQTPRYLIKTRGQQVTLSCSPISGHRSVSWYQQTPGQGLQFLFEYFSETQRNKGNFPGRFSGRQFSNSRSEMNVSTLELGDSALYLCASSSRNLLEPSTDTQYFGPGTRLTVL.

This clonotype was counted between two and nine times. V gene TRBV20-1 combines with J gene TRBJ2-1, with 7 bases matching TRBD1. Germline V gene sequence: CDR1 DFQATT, CDR2 SNEGSKA (reference sequence). Trimming removed 5 bases from V and 6 bases from J; junction bases left unmatched: 10. There are 14 residues in the CDR3. The CDR3 here is CSARSGTALNEQFF. DNA for the CDR3: TGCAGTGCTCGTTCCGGGACAGCCCTCAATGAGCAGTTCTTC.

This clonotype came up many times. The chain is built from TRBV27 and TRBJ2-7; 8 bases match TRBD1. The CDR3 covers 15 residues. With V trimmed by 0 bases and J by 7 bases, 8 bases remained unmatched. CDR1 and CDR2 from the germline V gene are MNHEY and SMNVEV (reference sequence). The CDR3 coding sequence is TGTGCCAGCAGTTTATCGGACAGGGTGATAGGTGAGCAGTACTTC. It translates to CASSLSDRVIGEQYF.

For the CDR3, the DNA is TGCGCCAGCAGCCTGGGGGACATTACGAACACTGAAGCTTTCTTT. As protein: CASSLGDITNTEAFF. This chain uses TRBV5-1 with TRBJ1-1, with a weak D call TRBD1 (6 bases). The V end was cut by 4 bases, the J end by 1 base, with 14 bases between. From germline, CDR1 is SGHRS and CDR2 YFSETQ. The CDR3 consists of 15 residues.

The sample holds many counts of this clonotype. The chain recombines TRBV29-1 with TRBJ1-2; TRBD1 matches 9 bases. This CDR3 is built from 14 residues. J gave up 2 bases and V 1 base, and 2 bases lay outside the gene matches. Per the germline V gene, CDR1 is SQVTM and CDR2 is ANQGSEA. This chain's CDR3 is CSVEGQGVNYGYTF. In DNA form, the CDR3 reads TGCAGCGTTGAAGGACAGGGGGTAAACTATGGCTACACCTTC.

The chain carries TRBV11-2 and TRBJ2-2; 14 bases match TRBD2. From germline, CDR1 is SGHAT and CDR2 FQNNGV. V shed 1 base and J 5 bases; nucleotides not matched to a gene: 6. The CDR3 is made up of 18 amino acids. CDR3 loop: CASSLGGTSGRVTGELFF. The CDR3 nucleotides are TGTGCCAGCAGCTTAGGGGGGACTAGCGGGAGAGTAACCGGGGAGCTGTTTTTT.

This clonotype was recorded a few times. The rearrangement uses TRBV7-3 and TRBJ1-2; possible D gene TRBD1, 6 bases. The CDR3 extends over 15 amino acids. V lost 2 bases to trimming and J lost 5 bases, with 15 bases between them. Germline CDR1 SGHTA, CDR2 FQGTGA. Here the CDR3 reads CASSLYAGAEYGYTF. The DNA for the CDR3 is TGTGCCAGCAGCTTATACGCAGGGGCAGAATATGGCTACACCTTC.

This clonotype has more than one count but fewer than ten. This chain joins TRBV20-1 and TRBJ2-7; 11 bases fit TRBD2. V dropped 3 bases and J dropped 6; count of bases not matched to a gene: 4. This CDR3 has 13 amino acids. Germline V gene sequence: CDR1 DFQATT, CDR2 SNEGSKA (reference sequence). The CDR3 region is CSARGLADAEQYF. In DNA form, the CDR3 reads TGCAGTGCTAGGGGACTAGCGGACGCCGAGCAGTACTTC.

In its sample, this clonotype was seen many times. The chain recombines TRBV7-2 with TRBJ2-5; 7 bases are shared with TRBD2. Germline V gene sequence: CDR1 SGHTA, CDR2 FQGNSA. Trimming took 6 bases from V and 5 from J; bases not matched to a gene: 6. The CDR3 is 13 residues long. CDR3 nucleotides: TGTGCCAGCAGTAGCGGGTTCCGGGAGACCCAGTACTTC. Translating it yields CASSSGFRETQYF.

The chain couples TRBV7-9 to TRBJ1-6; D remains ambiguous. The germline CDR1 and CDR2 sequences are SEHNR and FQNEAQ (reference sequence). The ends were cut back, 3 bases at V and 5 bases at J, with 8 bases in the middle. The CDR3 loop spans 14 amino acids. The CDR3 region is CASSLGYHNSPLHF. CDR3 sequence (DNA): TGTGCCAGCAGCTTGGGGTACCATAATTCACCCCTCCACTTT.

This clonotype was detected many times. The chain couples TRBV24-1 to TRBJ2-5; D is possibly TRBD1 (5 bases). From germline, CDR1 is KGHDR and CDR2 SFDVKD. The CDR3 totals 14 residues. V was clipped by 4 bases and J by 1 base, with 9 bases between them. The CDR3 nucleotides read TGTGCCACCAGTGAAGGCAGGGCCCAAGAGACCCAGTACTTC. Its protein product is CATSEGRAQETQYF.

Of note for this clonotype: An end of the junction does not agree with germline; a read error may underlie this. The V and J genes are TRBV15 and TRBJ1-1; 9 bases align to TRBD1. Germline V CDR1 and CDR2: LNHNV, YYDKDF (reference sequence). The CDR3 is made up of 15 amino acids. Here the CDR3 DNA reads TGTGCCACCAGCAGATCTGGGACAGGGAACGCTGAAGCTTTCTTT. It specifies CATSRSGTGNAEAFF.

The table lists this clonotype with a few counts. The chain employs TRBV5-1 and TRBJ2-6, with D unclear. CDR3 length: 16 residues. Germline loops: CDR1 SGHRS, CDR2 YFSETQ. Trimming left V 1 base short and J 0 bases short, with 8 bases between. CDR3 nucleotides: TGCGCCAGCAGCTTGATCGGGTTCTCTGGGGCCAACGTCCTGACTTTC. It yields the protein CASSLIGFSGANVLTF.